This T cell receptor (beta chain) was sequenced for a study of cytomegalovirus exposure and HLA in healthy donors. Study-wide context: Among around 170 million T cells, an earlier analysis found approximately 110 million unique TCR beta sequences. Overall study findings and caveats: At a 0.05 false discovery rate, a later analysis found about 17,000 TCR beta sequences to be associated with HLA alleles. According to the study, about 180 TCR beta chains were cytomegalovirus-associated. Roughly uniform sequencing depth across donors was assumed, possibly incorrectly.

Comment on this clone: Its target is not known.

The PCR had 60 Vbeta and 13 Jbeta primers. The repertoire was sequenced with immunoSEQ multiplex PCR; TCRdb's copy has only in-frame clones and lacks some. Of almost 200,000 clones listed, 79% are singletons. The sample was PBMCs. This TCR derives from a woman in her twenties or thirties in good health and CMV-seropositive.

CDR3 protein: CASSLVLAGADEQYF. For the CDR3, the DNA is TGTGCCAGCAGCTTAGTATTAGCGGGAGCGGACGAGCAGTACTTC. The chain couples TRBV7-9 to TRBJ2-7, with 9 bases lining up with TRBD2. Germline V gives CDR1 SEHNR, CDR2 FQNEAQ (reference sequence). J lost 5 bases, V lost 1 base, and 6 bases had no gene match. This CDR3 comprises 15 residues.